This T cell receptor beta chain was profiled in a study of T cells in Graves' hyperthyroidism and ophthalmopathy. Study-wide points: Ophthalmopathy onset followed model prediction by a median about seven months. The majority of expanded thyroid clonotypes above 0.001 also appeared in blood.

Clinicians diagnosed patients from clinical symptoms, serum thyroxine and TRAb, thyroid ultrasound and orbital computed tomography. Regions amplified from RNA transcripts were the TCR beta CDR3 regions. In the first-round RT-PCR of the TCR CDR3, the HTBI primer set was used. TCRdb ran MiXCR on the multiplex PCR reads and lists one entry per CDR3 protein. The table includes roughly 570,000 distinct CDR3 sequences, 15% to 18% detected once. This clonotype was counted between two and nine times. Its target is not known. This CDR3 spans 14 amino acids. In germline, CDR1 is MNHNS, CDR2 SASEGT. Trimming cost V 5 bases and J 5 bases, with 14 bases left between them.

The clonotype was recovered from a woman aged 25-40 years with Graves' hyperthyroidism. The source material was blood. The chain joins TRBV6-1 to TRBJ2-3; D possibly uses TRBD1 or TRBD2 (6 bases each). The CDR3 sequence is CASSSGVAEDTQYF. The CDR3 bases are TGTGCCAGCAGTTCAGGGGTAGCGGAAGATACGCAGTATTTT.